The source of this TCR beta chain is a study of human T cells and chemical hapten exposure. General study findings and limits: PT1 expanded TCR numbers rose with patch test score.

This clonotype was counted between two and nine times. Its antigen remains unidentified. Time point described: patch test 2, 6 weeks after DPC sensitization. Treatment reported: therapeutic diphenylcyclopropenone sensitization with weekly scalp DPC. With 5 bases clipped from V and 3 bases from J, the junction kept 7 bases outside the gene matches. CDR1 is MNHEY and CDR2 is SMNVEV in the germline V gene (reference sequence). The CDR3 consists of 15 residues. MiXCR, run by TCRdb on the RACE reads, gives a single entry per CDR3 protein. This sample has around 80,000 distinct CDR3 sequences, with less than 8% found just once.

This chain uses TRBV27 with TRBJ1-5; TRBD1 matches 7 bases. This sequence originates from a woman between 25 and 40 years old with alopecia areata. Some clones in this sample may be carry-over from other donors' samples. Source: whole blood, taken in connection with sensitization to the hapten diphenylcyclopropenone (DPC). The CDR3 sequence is CASSLTGVDNQPQHF. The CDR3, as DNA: TGTGCCAGCAGTCTTACAGGGGTTGACAATCAGCCCCAGCATTTT.